The clone carrying this TCR beta chain appeared a single time. This table comes from immunoSEQ multiplex PCR, and its TCRdb copy is limited to in-frame clones, with some not included. The sample lists 150,000 or so clones, around 89% seen once, with less than 4.5% in the top ten. The data belong to a study of blood T cell repertoires in COVID-19. J gave up 9 bases and V 7 bases, and 8 bases lay outside the gene matches. This CDR3 is built from 12 residues. This receptor was identified in a man aged 55 to 70 with COVID-19, enrolled during active disease. V is TRBV12-3 or TRBV12-4 and J is TRBJ1-2; 7 bases agree with TRBD1. The sequencing sample was made of peripheral blood. CDR3 sequence: CASNPGGRRYTF. CDR3 nucleotides: TGTGCCAGCAACCCAGGGGGAAGACGCTACACCTTC.